The 10 T cell receptor beta chains given below trace back to one sample, sequenced in a study of cytomegalovirus exposure and HLA in healthy donors. PCR employed 60 Vbeta and 13 Jbeta primers. Measured with immunoSEQ multiplex PCR; TCRdb has only the in-frame clones, and not every one. The sample holds around 150,000 clones; about 80% are singletons and the top ten take over 0.95%. The sequenced material came from PBMCs. The receptors stem from a woman between 45 and 65 years old in good health and CMV-seropositive.

V is TRBV9 and J is TRBJ2-3; D might be TRBD2 (5 bases). This CDR3 has 13 amino acids. V lost 4 bases, J lost 4 bases, and 10 bases lay in between. The V gene's germline CDR1 is SGDLS and CDR2 YYNGEE. DNA of the CDR3: TGTGCCAGCAGCACTAGTTTGTCAGATACGCAGTATTTT. Translation: CASSTSLSDTQYF.

This sequence joins TRBV7-3 and TRBJ2-1, with TRBD1 matching over 8 bases. This CDR3 is 15 amino acids long. V trimming: 5 bases; J trimming: 4 bases; junction bases outside the gene matches: 7. Germline values: CDR1 SGHTA, CDR2 FQGTGA. CDR3 DNA: TGTGCCAGCAGCGCCACGGGACAGGAATACAATGAGCAGTTCTTC. Protein sequence: CASSATGQEYNEQFF.

The chain employs TRBV5-1 and TRBJ1-6, with 9 positions matching TRBD1. Germline CDR1 and CDR2: SGHRS and YFSETQ. Unmatched junction bases numbered 9, after V lost 2 bases and J lost 9 bases. The CDR3 loop spans 16 amino acids. CDR3 nucleotide sequence: TGCGCCAGCAGCTTAGAACACAGGGGGCGCGGTTCACCCCTCCACTTT. Its translation is CASSLEHRGRGSPLHF.

The DNA of the CDR3 is TGCGCCAGCAGCCAAGTCCCGGGTAATGAAAAACTGTTTTTT. Its protein product is CASSQVPGNEKLFF. The V gene is TRBV5-1, the J gene TRBJ1-4; D is unresolved. This CDR3 contains 14 residues. Germline V gives CDR1 SGHRS, CDR2 YFSETQ. The germline V and J ends were trimmed by 4 bases and 4 bases, with 11 bases remaining between them.

This chain joins TRBV28 and TRBJ1-2; TRBD1 matches 9 bases. Germline assignment: CDR1 MDHEN and CDR2 SYDVKM. The CDR3 has 15 amino acids. V shed 5 bases and J 2 bases; nucleotides not matched to a gene: 6. The DNA of the CDR3 is TGTGCCAGCAGTCCCTTGGGACAGGGCAACTATGGCTACACCTTC. It is translated as CASSPLGQGNYGYTF.

This chain links TRBV9 with TRBJ2-5; TRBD2 matches 13 bases. The J segment lost 3 bases and the V segment lost 0 bases, leaving 2 bases of the junction unmatched. This CDR3 comprises 16 residues. Germline-derived CDR1 and CDR2 are SGDLS and YYNGEE. CDR3 sequence: CASSVAGTSGEETQYF. CDR3 nucleotide sequence: TGTGCCAGCAGCGTAGCTGGGACTAGCGGGGAAGAGACCCAGTACTTC.

The rearrangement links TRBV19 to TRBJ1-3; no clear D. The germline V gene has CDR1 LNHDA and CDR2 SQIVND (reference sequence). There are 15 residues in the CDR3. V lost 8 bases to trimming and J lost 0 bases, with 14 bases between them. In nucleotides, the CDR3 is TGTGCCAGTCGCCGGACCGGGGACTCTGGAAACACCATATATTTT. Encoded protein: CASRRTGDSGNTIYF.

J is TRBJ2-1 and V is TRBV7-2; TRBD2 is a possible D gene (6 bases). The V and J ends lost 5 bases and 9 bases respectively, with 11 bases between them. This CDR3 spans 12 amino acids. Germline lookup yields CDR1 SGHTA and CDR2 FQGNSA. The CDR3 reads CASSAPGLEQFF. In nucleotides, the CDR3 is TGTGCCAGCAGCGCTCCGGGACTTGAGCAGTTCTTC.

The V call is TRBV5-4, the J call TRBJ2-5, with 9 bases fitting TRBD1. CDR3 length: 15 amino acids. Germline trimming cut 3 bases from V and 5 bases from J; bases unmatched to any gene: 8. CDR1 and CDR2 from the germline V gene are SGHNT and YYREEE (reference sequence). CDR3 bases: TGTGCCAGCAGCTGGGGACAGGGAAGGGTCGAGACCCAGTACTTC. It yields the protein CASSWGQGRVETQYF.

Only one count was recorded for this clone. The chain joins TRBV5-1 to TRBJ2-7; TRBD1 matches 7 bases. CDR1 SGHRS and CDR2 YFSETQ come from the germline V gene. The V segment lost 4 bases and the J segment 1 base; nucleotides outside the gene matches: 5. The CDR3 consists of 14 residues. DNA of the CDR3: TGCGCCAGCAGCATGGGACAGAGATCCTACGAGCAGTACTTC. Translating gives CASSMGQRSYEQYF.